One sample yielded the 23 T cell receptor beta chains listed below, sequenced in a study of vaccination effects on CD4 cells after COVID-19. These receptors are not linked to any known antigen. The protocol was immunoSEQ multiplex PCR, while the TCRdb copy is restricted to in-frame clones and leaves out a portion. The sample holds around 67,000 clones, around 81% seen once. Antigen-specific CD4+ T cells expanded by the ViraFEST assay with viral peptide pools were then sequenced. Investigators separated out CD4+ T cells once more than nine days of culture had passed. Each participant received a vaccine that was either BNT162b2 or mRNA-1273, given as two doses. The sample in question was CD4+ T cells from PBMCs cultured with HCoV-229E spike peptides, obtained after COVID-19 vaccination. Source of these receptors: a human donor who received a COVID-19 vaccine.

This clone was recorded a few times. CDR3 DNA sequence: TGTGCCTGGAGCCGCAGCAGGACAGGGTTCTCTGGGGCCAACGTCCTGACTTTC. It yields the protein CAWSRSRTGFSGANVLTF. The rearrangement links TRBV30 to TRBJ2-6; 8 nucleotides agree with TRBD1. J lost 0 bases, V lost 3 bases, and 10 bases had no gene match. The germline V gene has CDR1 GTSNPN and CDR2 SVGIG (reference sequence). This CDR3 is 18 amino acids long.

The genes are TRBV5-6 and TRBJ2-2; TRBD1 aligns across 10 bases. After removal of 4 bases from V and 6 bases from J, the junction contained 9 bases not matched to a gene. The CDR3 covers 16 residues. CDR1 and CDR2 from the germline V gene are SGHDT and YYEEEE. DNA of the CDR3: TGTGCCAGCAGCCGGAGGGACAGGGGAGGATCCGGGGAGCTGTTTTTT. Translating gives CASSRRDRGGSGELFF.

The chain uses TRBV24-1 and TRBJ2-1; D might be TRBD1 or TRBD2, each matching 6 bases. The CDR3 has 14 amino acids. Trimming stripped 4 bases from V and 7 bases from J, with 13 bases between. Germline V gene sequence: CDR1 KGHDR, CDR2 SFDVKD. This chain's CDR3 is CATSESRGVNEQFF. As DNA, the CDR3 is TGTGCCACCAGTGAATCTAGGGGGGTTAATGAGCAGTTCTTC.

The chain is built from TRBV29-1 and TRBJ2-1; the D is unclear. The CDR3 length is 14 residues. Germline values: CDR1 SQVTM, CDR2 ANQGSEA. Trimming removed 3 bases from V and 0 bases from J, with 9 bases in between. The CDR3 nucleotides are TGCAGCGTTGATTCTATTAACTCCTACAATGAGCAGTTCTTC. It translates to CSVDSINSYNEQFF.

The chain has TRBV4-1 and TRBJ1-6, with D maybe TRBD1 (6 bases). The CDR3 sequence is 15 residues long. The V gene lost 5 bases and the J gene lost 6 bases, with 14 bases spanning the gap. CDR1 and CDR2 (germline): MGHRA, YSYEKL. The CDR3 bases are TGCGCCAGCAGCACGCAGGGACAAACTAATTCACCCCTCCACTTT. The encoded protein is CASSTQGQTNSPLHF.

The V call is TRBV5-5, the J call TRBJ2-6; D gene ambiguous. The CDR3 has 14 amino acids. Per germline, CDR1 SGHKS and CDR2 YYEKEE (reference sequence). The germline V and J ends were trimmed by 2 bases and 7 bases, with 10 bases remaining between them. This CDR3 is CASSLLTAANVLTF. DNA for the CDR3: TGTGCCAGCAGCTTACTCACAGCCGCCAACGTCCTGACTTTC.

The chain uses TRBV4-1 and TRBJ2-5, with 11 bases lining up with TRBD1. The J segment lost 4 bases and the V segment lost 4 bases, leaving 2 bases of the junction unmatched. This CDR3 contains 14 residues. The germline CDR1 and CDR2 sequences are MGHRA and YSYEKL. The CDR3 DNA reads TGCGCCAGCAGCCGGGACAGGGGGGCAGAGACCCAGTACTTC. It yields the protein CASSRDRGAETQYF.

V gene TRBV15 combines with J gene TRBJ2-2; perhaps D is TRBD1 or TRBD2 (6 bases each). V was shortened by 4 bases and J by 4 bases, with 13 bases between the two germline ends. Germline loops: CDR1 LNHNV, CDR2 YYDKDF (reference sequence). This CDR3 has 15 residues. The CDR3 sequence is CATSTRGGSTGELFF. Written as DNA, the CDR3 is TGTGCCACCAGCACCAGAGGGGGGAGCACCGGGGAGCTGTTTTTT.

This chain connects TRBV7-6 to TRBJ2-1; 12 bases are shared with TRBD2. Germline CDR1 and CDR2: SGHVS and FNYEAQ. CDR3 length equals 18 residues. V gave up 1 base and J gave up 9 bases; unmatched junction bases: 13. CDR3 protein: CASSLGGRLAGAQGEQFF. The DNA of the CDR3 is TGTGCCAGCAGCTTAGGGGGGAGACTAGCGGGGGCCCAAGGTGAGCAGTTCTTC.

The J gene is TRBJ1-6, the V gene TRBV6-5; 7 bases map to TRBD1. Looked up from germline, CDR1 is MNHEY and CDR2 is SVGAGI. Trimming took 6 bases from V and 9 from J; bases not matched to a gene: 8. CDR3 length equals 14 residues. Here the CDR3 reads CASRDDRERSPLHF. The DNA of the CDR3 is TGTGCCAGCAGGGATGACAGGGAGCGTTCACCCCTCCACTTT.

The chain uses TRBV19 and TRBJ1-2; the D is unclear. V lost 7 bases and J 4 bases, leaving 13 bases between the germline ends. This CDR3 is built from 13 residues. The V gene's germline CDR1 is LNHDA and CDR2 SQIVND (reference sequence). The CDR3 region is CASTRVGVYGYTF. The DNA for the CDR3 is TGTGCCAGTACCCGGGTTGGGGTCTATGGCTACACCTTC. Filled out from reference TRBV19 and TRBJ1-2, the complete variable domain reads DGGITQSPKYLFRKEGQNVTLSCEQNLNHDAMYWYRQDPGQGLRLIYYSQIVNDFQKGDIAEGYSVSREKKESFPLTVTSAQKNPTAFYLCASTRVGVYGYTFGSGTRLTVV.

The V call is TRBV2, the J call TRBJ2-3, with D possibly matching TRBD2 (7 bases). V lost 8 bases, J lost 5 bases, and 11 bases lay in between. The CDR3 is 12 residues long. Germline V gene lookup returns CDR1 SNHLY and CDR2 FYNNEI. Here the CDR3 reads CASLGGGDTQYF. The DNA of the CDR3 is TGTGCCAGCCTAGGGGGGGGAGATACGCAGTATTTT.

The V and J genes are TRBV7-2 and TRBJ1-4; D unresolved. V shed 2 bases and J shed 4 bases, with 11 bases lying between them. This CDR3 has 15 amino acids. Germline V lookup: CDR1 SGHTA, CDR2 FQGNSA. The CDR3 is CASSLYSGRNEKLFF. CDR3 DNA: TGTGCCAGCAGCTTATATTCGGGCCGTAATGAAAAACTGTTTTTT.

CDR3 nucleotides: TGTGCCAGCAGTTACTCGACCAGCGGGGACACTGAAGCTTTCTTT. Protein: CASSYSTSGDTEAFF. The chain combines TRBV6-5 with TRBJ1-1, with D hard to call. Trimming cost V 0 bases and J 3 bases, with 11 bases left between them. The CDR3 loop spans 15 amino acids. Germline assignment: CDR1 MNHEY and CDR2 SVGAGI.

The chain is built from TRBV11-3 and TRBJ1-3; D not certain. The V end lost 5 bases, the J end lost 2 bases, and 10 bases lay between the germline ends. In germline, CDR1 is SGHNT, CDR2 YENEEA. The CDR3 covers 14 residues. CDR3 in amino acids: CASSERPAGNTIYF. CDR3 coding DNA: TGTGCCAGCAGCGAAAGGCCGGCTGGAAACACCATATATTTT.

This chain links TRBV19 with TRBJ1-5; no firm D call. CDR1 and CDR2 (germline): LNHDA, SQIVND (reference sequence). The CDR3 consists of 13 residues. Trimming shortened V by 8 bases and J by 0 bases, and 8 bases separated the two germline ends. Here the CDR3 reads CASSAYSNQPQHF. As DNA, the CDR3 is TGTGCCAGTTCGGCATATAGCAATCAGCCCCAGCATTTT.

The genes are TRBV12-5 and TRBJ2-5, with 7 bases matching TRBD1. In germline, CDR1 is LGHNT, CDR2 FRNRAP. V lost 1 base and J lost 4; bases outside the gene matches: 0. The CDR3 loop spans 13 amino acids. The DNA of the CDR3 is TGTGCTAGTGGTTTGGCAGGGGGAGAGACCCAGTACTTC. This codes for CASGLAGGETQYF.

The chain employs TRBV6-1 and TRBJ1-2; 9 bases fit TRBD1. Germline CDR1 is MNHNS and CDR2 is SASEGT. With V trimmed by 2 bases and J by 5 bases, 12 bases remained unmatched. The CDR3 extends over 17 amino acids. The CDR3 nucleotides are TGTGCCAGCAGTGAAACCGGGACAGGGCCGCGATCGTATGGCTACACCTTC. Translation: CASSETGTGPRSYGYTF.

The rearrangement links TRBV11-1 to TRBJ2-5; possibly TRBD2 for D (6 bases). Trimming pared 2 bases from V and 5 bases from J, leaving 9 bases between. Germline V gene sequence: CDR1 SGHAT, CDR2 FQDESV (reference sequence). The CDR3 sequence is 13 residues long. Here the CDR3 reads CASSLPAGETQYF. CDR3 nucleotides: TGTGCCAGCAGCTTACCAGCGGGTGAGACCCAGTACTTC.

The V call is TRBV6-5, the J call TRBJ1-5; 8 bases are a match to TRBD1. V trimming: 6 bases; J trimming: 6 bases; junction bases outside the gene matches: 10. CDR3 length equals 15 residues. CDR1 and CDR2 from the germline V gene are MNHEY and SVGAGI. CDR3 region: CASSQRQGAIQPQHF. The CDR3 coding sequence is TGTGCCAGCAGCCAGAGGCAGGGGGCTATTCAGCCCCAGCATTTT.

The chain combines TRBV30 with TRBJ2-1, with no clear D. The CDR3 consists of 11 residues. Germline lookup yields CDR1 GTSNPN and CDR2 SVGIG (reference sequence). The V gene lost 4 bases and the J gene lost 4 bases, with 5 bases spanning the gap. The CDR3 region is CAWNSYNEQFF. CDR3 nucleotide sequence: TGTGCCTGGAATTCTTACAATGAGCAGTTCTTC.

This chain links TRBV24-1 with TRBJ2-5; tentatively, D is TRBD2 (5 bases). Trimming pared 4 bases from V and 5 bases from J, leaving 16 bases between. CDR3 length equals 15 residues. Germline CDR1 is KGHDR and CDR2 is SFDVKD. CDR3 sequence reads: CATSDPRNGGETQYF. Written as DNA, the CDR3 is TGTGCCACCAGTGACCCACGAAATGGCGGGGAGACCCAGTACTTC.

About this clone: A junction boundary mismatches the germline segment, possibly from a read error. This chain uses TRBV7-9 with TRBJ2-7; 10 positions match TRBD2. The CDR3 length is 16 residues. Germline V gene lookup returns CDR1 SEHNR and CDR2 FQNEAQ (reference sequence). The CDR3 bases are TGTGCCAGCAGCTTAGCGACCCCAGGGATGGAAGCGGGGGGGCAGTTC. This encodes CASSLATPGMEAGGQF.